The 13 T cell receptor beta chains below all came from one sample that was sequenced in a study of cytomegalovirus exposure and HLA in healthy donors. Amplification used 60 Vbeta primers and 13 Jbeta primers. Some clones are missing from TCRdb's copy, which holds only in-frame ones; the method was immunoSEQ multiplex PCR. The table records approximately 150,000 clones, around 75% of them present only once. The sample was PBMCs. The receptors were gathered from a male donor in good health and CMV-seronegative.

CDR3 region: CASSLRQGGNNEQFF. The CDR3 nucleotides are TGTGCCAGCAGCCTCAGACAGGGCGGTAACAATGAGCAGTTCTTC. V and J are TRBV7-8 and TRBJ2-1; TRBD1 aligns across 7 bases. Germline trimming cut 5 bases from V and 5 bases from J; bases unmatched to any gene: 9. CDR1 SGHVS and CDR2 FQNEAQ come from the germline V gene. The CDR3 sequence is 15 residues long.

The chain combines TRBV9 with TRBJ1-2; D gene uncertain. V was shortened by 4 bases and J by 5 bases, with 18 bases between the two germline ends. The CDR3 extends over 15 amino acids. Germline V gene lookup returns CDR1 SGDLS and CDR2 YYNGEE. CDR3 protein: CASSTWDGERYGYTF. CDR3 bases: TGTGCCAGCAGCACGTGGGATGGGGAGAGGTATGGCTACACCTTC.

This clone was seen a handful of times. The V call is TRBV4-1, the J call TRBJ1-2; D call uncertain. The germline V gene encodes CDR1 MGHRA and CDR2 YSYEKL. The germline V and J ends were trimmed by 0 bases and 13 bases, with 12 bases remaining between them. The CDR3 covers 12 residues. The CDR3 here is CASSQDLAKATF. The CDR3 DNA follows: TGCGCCAGCAGCCAAGATCTAGCCAAGGCCACCTTC.

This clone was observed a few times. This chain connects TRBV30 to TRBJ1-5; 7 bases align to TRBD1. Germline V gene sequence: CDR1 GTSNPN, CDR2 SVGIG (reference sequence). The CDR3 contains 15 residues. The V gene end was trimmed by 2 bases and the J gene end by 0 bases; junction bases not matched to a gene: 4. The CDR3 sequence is CAWSRGTDSNQPQHF. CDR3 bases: TGTGCCTGGAGTAGGGGGACAGATAGCAATCAGCCCCAGCATTTT.

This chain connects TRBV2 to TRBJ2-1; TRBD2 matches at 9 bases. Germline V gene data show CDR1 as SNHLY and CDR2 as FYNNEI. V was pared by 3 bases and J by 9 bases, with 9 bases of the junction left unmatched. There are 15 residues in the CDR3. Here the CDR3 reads CASSEGVAGVGEQFF. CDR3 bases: TGTGCCAGCAGTGAGGGAGTAGCGGGGGTTGGTGAGCAGTTCTTC.

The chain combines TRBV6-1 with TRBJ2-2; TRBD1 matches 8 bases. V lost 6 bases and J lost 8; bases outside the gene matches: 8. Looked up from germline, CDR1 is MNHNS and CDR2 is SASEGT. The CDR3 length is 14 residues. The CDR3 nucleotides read TGTGCCAGCAGAGGACAGGGAGGTTCGGGGGAGCTGTTTTTT. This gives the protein CASRGQGGSGELFF.

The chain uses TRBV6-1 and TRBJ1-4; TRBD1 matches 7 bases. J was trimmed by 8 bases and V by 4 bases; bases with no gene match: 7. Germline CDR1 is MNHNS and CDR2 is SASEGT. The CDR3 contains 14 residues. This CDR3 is CASSVPGQREKLFF. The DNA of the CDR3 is TGTGCCAGCAGTGTACCGGGACAGAGGGAAAAACTGTTTTTT.

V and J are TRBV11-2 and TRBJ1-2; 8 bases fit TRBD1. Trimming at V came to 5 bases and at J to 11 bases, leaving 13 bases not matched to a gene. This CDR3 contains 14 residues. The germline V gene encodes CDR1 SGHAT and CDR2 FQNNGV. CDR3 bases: TGTGCCAGCAGCCCCTCGGTTTTCGACAGGGGATACACCTTC. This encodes CASSPSVFDRGYTF.

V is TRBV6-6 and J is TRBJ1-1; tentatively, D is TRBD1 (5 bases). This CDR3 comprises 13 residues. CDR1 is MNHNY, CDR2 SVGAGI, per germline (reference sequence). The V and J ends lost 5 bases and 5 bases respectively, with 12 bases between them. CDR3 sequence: CASSVTVWTEAFF. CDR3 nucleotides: TGTGCCAGCAGTGTGACAGTATGGACTGAAGCTTTCTTT.

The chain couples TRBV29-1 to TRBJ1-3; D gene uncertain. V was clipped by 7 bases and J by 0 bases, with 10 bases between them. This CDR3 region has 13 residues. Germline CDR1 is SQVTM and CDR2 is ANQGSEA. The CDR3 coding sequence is TGCAGCGCCGTAGCAAACTCTGGAAACACCATATATTTT. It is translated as CSAVANSGNTIYF.

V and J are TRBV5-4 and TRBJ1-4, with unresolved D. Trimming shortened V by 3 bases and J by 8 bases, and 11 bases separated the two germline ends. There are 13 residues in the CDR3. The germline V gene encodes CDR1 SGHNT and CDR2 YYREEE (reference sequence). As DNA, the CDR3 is TGTGCCAGCAGCTCGGACTGGGAAGAAAAACTGTTTTTT. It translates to CASSSDWEEKLFF.

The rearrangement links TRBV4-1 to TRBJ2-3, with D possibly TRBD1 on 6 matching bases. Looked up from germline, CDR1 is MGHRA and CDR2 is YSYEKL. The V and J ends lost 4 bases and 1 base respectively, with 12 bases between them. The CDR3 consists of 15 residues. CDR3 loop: CASSPRRQGTDTQYF. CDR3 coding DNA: TGCGCCAGCAGCCCAAGGAGACAGGGCACAGATACGCAGTATTTT.

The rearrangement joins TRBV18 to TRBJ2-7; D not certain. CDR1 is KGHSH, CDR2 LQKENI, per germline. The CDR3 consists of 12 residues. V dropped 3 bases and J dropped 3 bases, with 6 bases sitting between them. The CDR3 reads CASSPGLYEQYF. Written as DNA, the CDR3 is TGTGCCAGCTCACCGGGCCTCTACGAGCAGTACTTC.